This T cell receptor beta chain was sequenced during a study of blood T cell repertoires in COVID-19. The overall study: PBMCs, B-cell-depleted T cells, or T cells provided the cDNA or gDNA that made up the material.

Only one count was recorded for this clone. Per the original data handling: Reference gene primer amplification gave nucleated cell count estimates. TCRdb's copy holds only in-frame clones and misses some; the assay was immunoSEQ multiplex PCR. That table gives V, J and clone size, and the DNA gave D and trimming. The sample yields about 59,000 clones, roughly 90% seen once. The germline CDR1 and CDR2 sequences are LNHDA and SQIVND (reference sequence). The CDR3 runs 16 residues. J was trimmed by 1 base and V by 4 bases; bases with no gene match: 5. The TCR originated in a man at least 80 years old with acute or convalescent COVID-19. The sample consisted of peripheral blood. V gene TRBV19 combines with J gene TRBJ2-4, with TRBD1 matching over 9 bases. CDR3: CASSTGTGSAKNIQYF. The CDR3 DNA sequence: TGTGCCAGTAGTACGGGGACAGGGAGTGCCAAAAACATTCAGTACTTC.